This section outlines one T cell receptor (beta chain) sequence together with its context. In the authors' methods: Amplification of reference gene primers provided the estimated nucleated cell counts. Assay used: immunoSEQ multiplex PCR; TCRdb lists only in-frame clones, some missing. D and trimming were read from the DNA, whereas the V and J calls and clone size are those reported in that table. This table holds over 100,000 clones, nearly 70% found once. This sample was taken from a study of blood T cell repertoires in COVID-19. As for the study in general: Donors in the United States, Italy and Spain gave samples during acute or convalescent COVID-19. T cells, B-cell-depleted T cells, or PBMCs supplied cDNA or gDNA.

Trimming pared 0 bases from V and 1 base from J, leaving 8 bases between. This CDR3 comprises 15 residues. Germline values: CDR1 WNHNN, CDR2 SYGVQD (reference sequence). The J gene is TRBJ2-3, the V gene TRBV10-1; D is perhaps TRBD1 (6 bases). The sequencing input was peripheral blood. The source is a woman aged 65 to 85 with acute or convalescent COVID-19. The CDR3: CASSESGAGTDTQYF. The CDR3 nucleotides are TGCGCCAGCAGTGAGTCGGGGGCCGGCACAGATACGCAGTATTTT.